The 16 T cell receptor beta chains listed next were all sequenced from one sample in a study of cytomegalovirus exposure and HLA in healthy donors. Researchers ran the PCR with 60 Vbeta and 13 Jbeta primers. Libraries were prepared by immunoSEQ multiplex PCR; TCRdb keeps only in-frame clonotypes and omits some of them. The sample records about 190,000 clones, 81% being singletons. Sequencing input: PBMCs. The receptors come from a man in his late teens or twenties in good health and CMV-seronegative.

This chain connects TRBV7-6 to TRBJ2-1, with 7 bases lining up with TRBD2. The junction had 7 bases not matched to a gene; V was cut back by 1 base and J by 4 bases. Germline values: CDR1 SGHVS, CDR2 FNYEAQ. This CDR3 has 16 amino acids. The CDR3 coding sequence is TGTGCCAGCAGCTTAGTCCGGCTAGCGGATTACAATGAGCAGTTCTTC. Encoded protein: CASSLVRLADYNEQFF.

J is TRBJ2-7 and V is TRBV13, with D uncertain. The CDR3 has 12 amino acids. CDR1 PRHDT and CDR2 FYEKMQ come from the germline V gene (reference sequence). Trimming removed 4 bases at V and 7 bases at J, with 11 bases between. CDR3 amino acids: CASSSGQREQYF. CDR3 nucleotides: TGTGCCAGCAGCTCAGGCCAGAGGGAGCAGTACTTC.

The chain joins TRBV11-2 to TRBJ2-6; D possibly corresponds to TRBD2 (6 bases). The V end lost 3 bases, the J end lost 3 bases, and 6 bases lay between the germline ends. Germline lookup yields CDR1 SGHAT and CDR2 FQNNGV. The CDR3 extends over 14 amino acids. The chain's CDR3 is CASSLGGGANVLTF. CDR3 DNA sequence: TGTGCCAGCAGCTTGGGAGGTGGGGCCAACGTCCTGACTTTC.

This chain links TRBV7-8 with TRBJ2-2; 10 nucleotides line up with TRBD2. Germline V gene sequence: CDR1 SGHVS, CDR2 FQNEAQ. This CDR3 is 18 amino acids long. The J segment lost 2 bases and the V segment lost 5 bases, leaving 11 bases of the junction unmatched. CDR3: CASSRRLGLADNTGELFF. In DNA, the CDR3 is TGTGCCAGCAGCCGTCGGCTCGGACTAGCGGATAACACCGGGGAGCTGTTTTTT.

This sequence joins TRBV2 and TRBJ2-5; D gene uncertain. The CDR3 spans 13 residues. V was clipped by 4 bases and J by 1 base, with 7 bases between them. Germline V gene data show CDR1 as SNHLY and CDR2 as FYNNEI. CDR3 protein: CASSARFQETQYF. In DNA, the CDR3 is TGTGCCAGCAGTGCGCGGTTCCAAGAGACCCAGTACTTC. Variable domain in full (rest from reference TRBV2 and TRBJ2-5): EPEVTQTPSHQVTQMGQEVILRCVPISNHLYFYWYRQILGQKVEFLVSFYNNEISEKSEIFDDQFSVERPDGSNFTLKIRSTKLEDSAMYFCASSARFQETQYFGPGTRLLVL.

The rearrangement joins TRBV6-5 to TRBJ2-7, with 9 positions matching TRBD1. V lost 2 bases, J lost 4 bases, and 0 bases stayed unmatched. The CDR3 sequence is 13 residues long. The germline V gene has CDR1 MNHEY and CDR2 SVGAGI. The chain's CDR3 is CASSYGTGYEQYF. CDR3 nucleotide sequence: TGTGCCAGCAGTTACGGGACAGGGTACGAGCAGTACTTC.

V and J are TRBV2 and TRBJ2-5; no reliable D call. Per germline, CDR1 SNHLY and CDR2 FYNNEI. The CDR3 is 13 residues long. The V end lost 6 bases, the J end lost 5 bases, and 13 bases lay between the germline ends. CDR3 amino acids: CASRLSSRETQYF. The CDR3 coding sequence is TGTGCCAGCAGGCTCTCATCCCGGGAGACCCAGTACTTC. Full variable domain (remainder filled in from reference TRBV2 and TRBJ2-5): EPEVTQTPSHQVTQMGQEVILRCVPISNHLYFYWYRQILGQKVEFLVSFYNNEISEKSEIFDDQFSVERPDGSNFTLKIRSTKLEDSAMYFCASRLSSRETQYFGPGTRLLVL.

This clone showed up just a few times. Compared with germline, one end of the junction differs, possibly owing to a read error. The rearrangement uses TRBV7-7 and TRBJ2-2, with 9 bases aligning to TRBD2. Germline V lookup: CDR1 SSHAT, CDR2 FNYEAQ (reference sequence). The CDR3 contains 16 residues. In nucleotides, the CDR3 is TGTGCTAGCAGCTTAGGTGGCGGGAGGGCCGCCGGGGAGCTGTTTTTT. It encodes CASSLGGGRAAGELFF.

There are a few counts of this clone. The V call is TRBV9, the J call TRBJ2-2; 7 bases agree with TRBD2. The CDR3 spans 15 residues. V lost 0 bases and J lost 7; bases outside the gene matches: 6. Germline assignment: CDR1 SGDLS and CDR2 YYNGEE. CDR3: CASSVAAGFSGELFF. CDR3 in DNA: TGTGCCAGCAGCGTAGCAGCGGGATTCAGCGGGGAGCTGTTTTTT.

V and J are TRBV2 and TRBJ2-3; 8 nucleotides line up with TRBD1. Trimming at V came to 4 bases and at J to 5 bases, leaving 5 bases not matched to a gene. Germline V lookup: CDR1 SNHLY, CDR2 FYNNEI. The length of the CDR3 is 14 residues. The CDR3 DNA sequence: TGTGCCAGCAGTGGACACGACAGGGGAGATACGCAGTATTTT. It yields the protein CASSGHDRGDTQYF.

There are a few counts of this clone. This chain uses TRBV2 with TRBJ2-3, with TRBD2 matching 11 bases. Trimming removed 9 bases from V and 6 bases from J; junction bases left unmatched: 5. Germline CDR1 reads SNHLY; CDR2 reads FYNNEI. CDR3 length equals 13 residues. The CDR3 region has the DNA TGTGCCAGGGGGACTAGCGGCCTCGATACGCAGTATTTT. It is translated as CARGTSGLDTQYF.

The CDR3: CASSLIPGQGYEQYF. DNA for the CDR3: TGTGCCAGCAGCCTGATTCCGGGACAGGGGTACGAGCAGTACTTC. The gene calls are TRBV5-5 and TRBJ2-7; 10 nucleotides match TRBD1. In germline, CDR1 is SGHKS, CDR2 YYEKEE (reference sequence). V shed 4 bases and J 4 bases; nucleotides not matched to a gene: 8. This CDR3 has 15 residues. Supplemented by reference TRBV5-5 and TRBJ2-7, the full variable domain reads DAGVTQSPTHLIKTRGQQVTLRCSPISGHKSVSWYQQVLGQGPQFIFQYYEKEERGRGNFPDRFSARQFPNYSSELNVNALLLGDSALYLCASSLIPGQGYEQYFGPGTRLTVT.

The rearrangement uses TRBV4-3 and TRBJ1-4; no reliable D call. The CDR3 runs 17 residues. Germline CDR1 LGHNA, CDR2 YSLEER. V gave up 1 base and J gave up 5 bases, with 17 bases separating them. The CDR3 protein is CASSQVRSGRGNEKLFF. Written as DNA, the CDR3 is TGCGCCAGCAGCCAAGTAAGGAGCGGACGAGGGAATGAAAAACTGTTTTTT.

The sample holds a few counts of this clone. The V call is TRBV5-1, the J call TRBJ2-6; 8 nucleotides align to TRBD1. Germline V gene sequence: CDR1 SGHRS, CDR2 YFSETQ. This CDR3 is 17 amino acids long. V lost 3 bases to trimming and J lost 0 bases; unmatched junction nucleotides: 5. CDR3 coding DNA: TGCGCCAGCAGCTCCGGGACAGGTAGCTCTGGGGCCAACGTCCTGACTTTC. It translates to CASSSGTGSSGANVLTF.

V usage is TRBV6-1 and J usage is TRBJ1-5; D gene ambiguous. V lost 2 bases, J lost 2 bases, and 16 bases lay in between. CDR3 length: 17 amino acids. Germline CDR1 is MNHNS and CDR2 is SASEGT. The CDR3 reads CASSESVRQTGNQPQHF. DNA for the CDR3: TGTGCCAGCAGTGAATCGGTCCGCCAAACTGGCAATCAGCCCCAGCATTTT.

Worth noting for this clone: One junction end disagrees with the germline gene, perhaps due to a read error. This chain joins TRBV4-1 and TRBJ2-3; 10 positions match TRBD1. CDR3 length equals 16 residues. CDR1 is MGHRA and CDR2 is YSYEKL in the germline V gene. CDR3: CASSQGQGPILDAENF. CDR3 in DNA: TGCGCCAGCAGCCAGGGACAGGGGCCCATATTGGACGCGGAGAATTTT.